This T cell receptor beta chain was found in a study of early T cells in non-severe SARS-CoV-2 infection. TCRdb analysed the 5' RACE reads with MiXCR anew, one entry per CDR3 protein. The sample carries over 55,000 distinct CDR3 sequences, roughly a tenth recorded once. CDR1 is MRHNA and CDR2 is SNTAGT in the germline V gene. CDR3 length: 12 amino acids. The V segment lost 6 bases and the J segment 7 bases; nucleotides outside the gene matches: 3. This clonotype has just a few counts. This sequence was found in an adult who was a healthcare worker with PCR-confirmed SARS-CoV-2 infection or an uninfected control (not recorded which). The material sequenced was whole blood. The chain carries TRBV6-4 and TRBJ2-1; TRBD1 matches at 7 bases. The DNA for the CDR3 is TGTGCCAGCAGCCTGACAGGGAATGAGCAGTTCTTC. Translation gives CASSLTGNEQFF.